This T cell receptor (beta chain) was identified during a study of cytomegalovirus exposure and HLA in healthy donors. On the study more broadly: Within the Caucasian-associated ancestry cluster were roughly 81% of the approximately 400 genotyped donors. Points from the study as a whole: Likely technical artifact: a cluster of highly shared sequence variants.

This clone showed up just once. The antigen remains unidentified. The PCR contained 60 Vbeta and 13 Jbeta primers. Produced via immunoSEQ multiplex PCR; TCRdb's table is partial and in-frame only. The data show 100,000 to 150,000 clones, 80% seen once. The V segment lost 0 bases and the J segment 8 bases; nucleotides outside the gene matches: 4. The CDR3 covers 13 residues. Germline assignment: CDR1 SGHNT and CDR2 YYREEE (reference sequence). Sequencing used PBMCs. The chain is built from TRBV5-4 and TRBJ1-2, with TRBD1 matching over 7 bases. This receptor was identified in a female donor in good health and CMV-seropositive. The CDR3 bases are TGTGCCAGCAGCTTGGGAGGCAGGGGGGGCTACACCTTC. Its translation: CASSLGGRGGYTF. Based on the CDR3 plus reference TRBV5-4 and TRBJ1-2, the full variable domain is ETGVTQSPTHLIKTRGQQVTLRCSSQSGHNTVSWYQQALGQGPQFIFQYYREEENGRGNFPPRFSGLQFPNYSSELNVNALELDDSALYLCASSLGGRGGYTFGSGTRLTVV.